These 30 T cell receptor beta chains were sequenced from one sample in a study of cytomegalovirus exposure and HLA in healthy donors. The primer mix had 60 Vbeta and 13 Jbeta primers. Profiling relied on immunoSEQ multiplex PCR, and the TCRdb table lists in-frame clones only, not all of them. The data show 150,000 to 200,000 clones, about four fifths seen once. The sequenced sample consisted of PBMCs. These receptor sequences come from a girl aged 5-17 years in good health and CMV-seropositive.

This chain joins TRBV21-1 and TRBJ1-6; TRBD1, the table's D call, lacks a check against the DNA. TRBV21-1 is listed as a pseudogene. This CDR3 region has 15 residues. In DNA, the CDR3 is TGTGCCAGCAGCATCACCGACAGGGCCAATTCACCCCTCCACTTT. Its translation: CASSITDRANSPLHF.

The rearrangement uses TRBV6-6 and TRBJ2-1; TRBD2 aligns across 10 bases. The CDR3 loop spans 15 amino acids. Germline CDR1 is MNHNY and CDR2 is SVGAGI (reference sequence). J was trimmed by 8 bases and V by 0 bases; bases with no gene match: 4. CDR3 region: CASSYSSGGAYEQFF. The CDR3 DNA follows: TGTGCCAGCAGTTACTCAAGCGGGGGGGCCTATGAGCAGTTCTTC.

The rearrangement joins TRBV6-5 to TRBJ1-1, with TRBD1 as a possible D gene (5 bases). Germline CDR1 and CDR2: MNHEY and SVGAGI. The V gene lost 6 bases and the J gene lost 2 bases, with 10 bases spanning the gap. CDR3 length: 13 residues. CDR3 coding DNA: TGTGCCAGCAGCATGGGGGGTAACACTGAAGCTTTCTTT. Its translation is CASSMGGNTEAFF.

This clone turned up a few times. The chain is built from TRBV7-3 and TRBJ1-1; the match to TRBD1 covers 7 bases. The trim removed 3 bases at V and 2 bases at J, leaving 3 bases unmatched. The CDR3 has 14 amino acids. CDR1 and CDR2 (germline): SGHTA, FQGTGA. This chain's CDR3 is CASSFRDSNTEAFF. The CDR3 bases are TGTGCCAGCAGCTTCCGGGACAGTAACACTGAAGCTTTCTTT. Looking up the rest from reference TRBV7-3 and TRBJ1-1 gives the full variable domain: GAGVSQTPSNKVTEKGKYVELRCDPISGHTALYWYRQSLGQGPEFLIYFQGTGAADDSGLPNDRFFAVRPEGSVSTLKIQRTERGDSAVYLCASSFRDSNTEAFFGQGTRLTVV.

This rearrangement joins TRBV2 to TRBJ1-2; 9 nucleotides agree with TRBD1. CDR1 is SNHLY and CDR2 is FYNNEI in the germline V gene. The J segment lost 4 bases and the V segment lost 6 bases, leaving 6 bases of the junction unmatched. The CDR3 extends over 14 amino acids. CDR3 sequence (DNA): TGTGCCAGCAGGGACAGGGGCGCGAGCTATGGCTACACCTTC. Its translation is CASRDRGASYGYTF.

The genes are TRBV5-8 and TRBJ2-5; D might be TRBD1 (6 bases). Germline V CDR1 and CDR2: SGHTS, YDEGEE. Trimming removed 2 bases at V and 1 base at J, with 9 bases between. The CDR3 length is 14 residues. The DNA for the CDR3 is TGTGCCAGCAGCTTTACAGGGACCCAAGAGACCCAGTACTTC. As protein: CASSFTGTQETQYF.

V usage is TRBV6-1 and J usage is TRBJ2-1, with 11 bases fitting TRBD2. The germline V gene has CDR1 MNHNS and CDR2 SASEGT. The CDR3 has 14 amino acids. The trim removed 7 bases at V and 3 bases at J, leaving 2 bases unmatched. The CDR3 sequence is CASTTSGDYNEQFF. The CDR3 DNA follows: TGTGCCAGCACGACTAGCGGGGACTACAATGAGCAGTTCTTC.

This rearrangement joins TRBV5-1 to TRBJ2-1, with 9 nucleotides matching TRBD2. From germline, CDR1 is SGHRS and CDR2 YFSETQ. Losses at the gene ends were 4 bases for V and 6 bases for J; bases not matched to a gene: 17. The CDR3 runs to 18 residues. CDR3 region: CASSPRPPRRGGPNEQFF. CDR3 coding DNA: TGCGCCAGCAGCCCCCGACCCCCCCGGCGGGGGGGCCCCAATGAGCAGTTCTTC.

The table lists this clone with a count of one. The chain links TRBV13 to TRBJ1-2; perhaps TRBD1 as D (6 bases). Trimming shortened V by 0 bases and J by 5 bases, and 10 bases separated the two germline ends. Germline-derived CDR1 and CDR2 are PRHDT and FYEKMQ (reference sequence). The CDR3 spans 14 residues. DNA of the CDR3: TGTGCCAGCAGCTTAGGCCTGGGGGCTTATGGCTACACCTTC. It translates to CASSLGLGAYGYTF. The full variable domain, in which reference TRBV13 and TRBJ1-2 provide the parts outside the CDR3, is AAGVIQSPRHLIKEKRETATLKCYPIPRHDTVYWYQQGPGQDPQFLISFYEKMQSDKGSIPDRFSAQQFSDYHSELNMSSLELGDSALYFCASSLGLGAYGYTFGSGTRLTVV.

This chain joins TRBV11-2 and TRBJ1-3; D uncertain. The V gene lost 1 base and the J gene lost 0 bases, with 13 bases spanning the gap. The CDR3 contains 17 residues. Germline V gene sequence: CDR1 SGHAT, CDR2 FQNNGV. The CDR3 DNA is TGTGCCAGCAGCTTAGGTGGGCAGCCGAGCTCTGGAAACACCATATATTTT. The encoded protein is CASSLGGQPSSGNTIYF.

The chain uses TRBV29-1 and TRBJ2-3; D possibly corresponds to TRBD2 (6 bases). Germline CDR1 is SQVTM and CDR2 is ANQGSEA. Trimming stripped 8 bases from V and 5 bases from J, with 20 bases between. CDR3 length: 14 residues. CDR3 protein: CSSIMRGRGDTQYF. CDR3 nucleotides: TGCAGCTCTATCATGCGGGGACGAGGAGATACGCAGTATTTT.

The J gene is TRBJ2-1, the V gene TRBV9, with TRBD2 matching over 13 bases. Germline values: CDR1 SGDLS, CDR2 YYNGEE. The CDR3 is made up of 15 amino acids. J lost 10 bases, V lost 3 bases, and 7 bases had no gene match. CDR3 coding DNA: TGTGCCAGCAGCGCACTAGCGGGGGGGCCGTGGGAGCAGTTCTTC. Translated: CASSALAGGPWEQFF.

V gene TRBV5-1 combines with J gene TRBJ1-2, with 7 bases identical to TRBD1. Trimming removed 8 bases from V and 2 bases from J; junction bases left unmatched: 9. Per germline, CDR1 SGHRS and CDR2 YFSETQ. The CDR3 contains 14 residues. CDR3 in amino acids: CASTRDRENYGYTF. The CDR3 region has the DNA TGCGCCAGTACTAGGGACAGAGAGAACTATGGCTACACCTTC. The full variable domain, its missing parts supplied by reference TRBV5-1 and TRBJ1-2, is KAGVTQTPRYLIKTRGQQVTLSCSPISGHRSVSWYQQTPGQGLQFLFEYFSETQRNKGNFPGRFSGRQFSNSRSEMNVSTLELGDSALYLCASTRDRENYGYTFGSGTRLTVV.

V and J are TRBV6-5 and TRBJ2-3, with D perhaps matching TRBD1 (5 bases). This CDR3 is built from 14 residues. The germline V gene encodes CDR1 MNHEY and CDR2 SVGAGI. V lost 5 bases and J lost 4, with 13 bases in between. Here the CDR3 reads CASSAEDSADTQYF. CDR3 nucleotides: TGTGCCAGCAGTGCTGAAGACAGCGCAGATACGCAGTATTTT.

The V and J genes are TRBV10-1 and TRBJ1-1, with D perhaps matching TRBD1 (6 bases). The V gene lost 6 bases and the J gene lost 0 bases, with 8 bases spanning the gap. This CDR3 contains 13 residues. Germline-derived CDR1 and CDR2 are WNHNN and SYGVQD (reference sequence). CDR3 sequence: CASSGQMNTEAFF. CDR3 nucleotides: TGCGCCAGCAGCGGACAGATGAACACTGAAGCTTTCTTT.

The chain couples TRBV11-3 to TRBJ2-3; D is unresolved. Germline CDR1 and CDR2: SGHNT and YENEEA. This CDR3 is built from 14 residues. Trimming left V 3 bases short and J 3 bases short, with 10 bases between. CDR3 sequence reads: CASSLWWATDTQYF. As DNA, the CDR3 is TGTGCCAGCAGCTTGTGGTGGGCTACAGATACGCAGTATTTT.

V is TRBV19 and J is TRBJ1-1; maybe TRBD1 (6 bases). V lost 3 bases, J lost 1 base, and 9 bases lay in between. The CDR3 sequence is 14 residues long. Germline V gene data show CDR1 as LNHDA and CDR2 as SQIVND (reference sequence). CDR3 in amino acids: CASSIWDTNTEAFF. The CDR3 DNA follows: TGTGCCAGTAGTATTTGGGACACGAACACTGAAGCTTTCTTT.

The chain uses TRBV5-1 and TRBJ1-2, with unresolved D. Germline CDR1 and CDR2: SGHRS and YFSETQ. The CDR3 runs to 13 residues. V lost 0 bases to trimming and J lost 7 bases, with 10 bases between them. The chain's CDR3 is CASSLAGFSGYTF. The CDR3 coding sequence is TGCGCCAGCAGCTTGGCGGGTTTTAGTGGCTACACCTTC.

The rearrangement links TRBV30 to TRBJ1-2, with 7 bases that match TRBD1. CDR3 length equals 16 residues. In germline, CDR1 is GTSNPN, CDR2 SVGIG (reference sequence). V dropped 2 bases and J dropped 8; count of bases not matched to a gene: 17. The CDR3, as DNA: TGTGCCTGGAGTAAGGGGTTGGACAGGTTTAAGGGCGGCTACACCTTC. Residues: CAWSKGLDRFKGGYTF.

The V call is TRBV29-1, the J call TRBJ2-5; D is possibly TRBD2 (5 bases). Germline CDR1 is SQVTM and CDR2 is ANQGSEA. The CDR3 runs 12 residues. V was clipped by 4 bases and J by 3 bases, with 9 bases between them. CDR3 nucleotides: TGCAGCGTTGTCCCCGGGAAAGAGACCCAGTACTTC. Translating it yields CSVVPGKETQYF.

V usage is TRBV2 and J usage is TRBJ1-1; tentatively, D is TRBD1 (5 bases). V was cut by 9 bases and J by 6 bases, with 20 bases left in between. The CDR3 is 14 amino acids. CDR1 and CDR2 from the germline V gene are SNHLY and FYNNEI. The CDR3 DNA follows: TGTGCCAGTCGGGGGAATTGGGGAGATGCTGAAGCTTTCTTT. It specifies CASRGNWGDAEAFF.

This clone appeared a single time. One end of the junction is discordant with germline, which a read error may explain. The chain is built from TRBV4-2 and TRBJ1-6; D gene ambiguous. In germline, CDR1 is LGHNA, CDR2 YNFKEQ. The CDR3 runs to 17 residues. The DNA of the CDR3 is TGTGCCAGCAGCCAAGTCCCCCTGACAATATTGGATTCACTCCTCCACTTT. Protein sequence: CASSQVPLTILDSLLHF.

The chain employs TRBV6-5 and TRBJ2-5; TRBD1 matches at 7 bases. The CDR3 loop spans 15 amino acids. CDR1 is MNHEY, CDR2 SVGAGI, per germline. Trimming at V came to 5 bases and at J to 2 bases, leaving 8 bases not matched to a gene. This chain's CDR3 is CASSSITGAQETQYF. The CDR3 DNA is TGTGCCAGCAGTAGTATAACAGGGGCTCAAGAGACCCAGTACTTC.

This rearrangement joins TRBV7-9 to TRBJ1-2; D might be TRBD1 (5 bases). V was trimmed by 4 bases and J by 8 bases, leaving 14 bases between them. Germline CDR1 is SEHNR and CDR2 is FQNEAQ (reference sequence). CDR3 length: 13 amino acids. CDR3 residues: CASSWGSSEGYTF. Here the CDR3 DNA reads TGTGCCAGCAGCTGGGGCTCTTCAGAGGGCTACACCTTC.

This clone was detected once. V usage is TRBV5-1 and J usage is TRBJ2-7; 7 nucleotides line up with TRBD2. CDR3 length: 16 amino acids. Germline CDR1 is SGHRS and CDR2 is YFSETQ. V was clipped by 1 base and J by 1 base; unmatched bases: 8. DNA of the CDR3: TGCGCCAGCAGCTTGAGTAGCGGGTTCCGGTCCTACGAGCAGTACTTC. Translated: CASSLSSGFRSYEQYF.

The chain has TRBV29-1 and TRBJ2-1; D might be TRBD1 (6 bases). This CDR3 is 14 amino acids long. V lost 3 bases and J 4 bases, leaving 13 bases between the germline ends. The germline V gene encodes CDR1 SQVTM and CDR2 ANQGSEA. DNA for the CDR3: TGCAGCGTTGAGAAGGGGGTTGGATACAATGAGCAGTTCTTC. This translates into CSVEKGVGYNEQFF.

CDR3 in DNA: TGTGCCTGGAGTGTACAGAGCGGGAGCACAGATACGCAGTATTTT. Amino acid sequence: CAWSVQSGSTDTQYF. This chain links TRBV30 with TRBJ2-3, with a tentative D call TRBD2 (6 bases). The CDR3 spans 15 residues. V was pared by 0 bases and J by 0 bases, with 10 bases between. In germline, CDR1 is GTSNPN, CDR2 SVGIG (reference sequence).

The J gene is TRBJ1-2, the V gene TRBV5-1, with 7 positions matching TRBD1. The V segment lost 4 bases and the J segment 6 bases; nucleotides outside the gene matches: 12. The CDR3 is 15 residues long. Germline-derived CDR1 and CDR2 are SGHRS and YFSETQ. The CDR3 loop is CASSRRDSPSDGYTF. The CDR3 DNA reads as TGCGCCAGCAGCCGACGGGACAGCCCTTCGGATGGCTACACCTTC.

The chain carries TRBV5-1 and TRBJ1-5, with D possibly matching TRBD1 (5 bases). The germline CDR1 and CDR2 sequences are SGHRS and YFSETQ. Trimming took off 0 bases at V and 7 bases at J, with 11 bases between the two ends. The CDR3 has 14 amino acids. CDR3 sequence: CASSLEGNGQPQHF. The CDR3 region has the DNA TGCGCCAGCAGCTTGGAGGGGAATGGACAGCCCCAGCATTTT.

The V and J genes are TRBV5-1 and TRBJ2-5; 11 bases map to TRBD2. Near its end, the DNA agrees better with TRBJ2-7, so the J call may be wrong. This CDR3 has 13 residues. Germline loops: CDR1 SGHRS, CDR2 YFSETQ. In DNA, the CDR3 is TGCGCCAGCAGTAGCGGGGGGGCTTACGAGCAGTACTTC. Translated: CASSSGGAYEQYF.